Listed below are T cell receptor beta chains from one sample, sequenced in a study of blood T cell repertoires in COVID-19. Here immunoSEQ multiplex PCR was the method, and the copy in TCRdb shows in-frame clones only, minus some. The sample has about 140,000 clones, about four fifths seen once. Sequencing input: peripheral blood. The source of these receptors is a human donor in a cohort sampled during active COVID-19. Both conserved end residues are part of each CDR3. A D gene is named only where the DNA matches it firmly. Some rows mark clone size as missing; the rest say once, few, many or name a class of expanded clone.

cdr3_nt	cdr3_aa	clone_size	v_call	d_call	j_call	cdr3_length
TGCGCCAGCAGCCAGATTTGGACTAGAGGTTACAATGAGCAGTTCTTC	CASSQIWTRGYNEQFF	once	TRBV4-3	TRBD2	TRBJ2-1	16
TGTGCCAGCAGTTCGACTTGGAGGGAGACCCAGTACTTC	CASSSTWRETQYF	.	TRBV11-2	.	TRBJ2-5	13
TGTGCCAGTCTAGCGTCCTCCCTTGGGGGGGCCAACGTCCTGACTTTC	CASLASSLGGANVLTF	.	TRBV6-6	.	TRBJ2-6	16
TGTGCCTGGAGCACCGGGACAGGGTTGGCTAATGAAAAACTGTTTTTT	CAWSTGTGLANEKLFF	few	TRBV30	TRBD1	TRBJ1-4	16
TGTGCCAGCAGCCAATTGCTAGCGGGAGAGGGGAACAATGAGCAGTTCTTC	CASSQLLAGEGNNEQFF	.	TRBV3-1/TRBV3-2	TRBD2	TRBJ2-1	17
TGCGCCAGCAGTATCGGACAGCTGAACACTGAAGCTTTCTTT	CASSIGQLNTEAFF	few	TRBV5-1	.	TRBJ1-1	14
TGTGCCAGCAAGGAGGGCAGTGCTAGCACAGATACGCAGTATTTT	CASKEGSASTDTQYF	.	TRBV28	.	TRBJ2-3	15
TGTGCCAGCAGCCAAGGATCGGGTTCACCCCTCCACTTT	CASSQGSGSPLHF	.	TRBV14	.	TRBJ1-6	13
TGTGCCATCAGTGAGCCCCGGGACGAGCAGTACTTC	CAISEPRDEQYF	.	TRBV10-3	.	TRBJ2-7	12
TGTGCCGGCCAAGCGGGAGGGCCGGGTTGGGTGACCGGGGAGCTGTTTTTT	CAGQAGGPGWVTGELFF	.	TRBV28	TRBD2	TRBJ2-2	17
TGTGCCAGCAGCTTGGCCGCTAGCGGGAGGAACAATGAGCAGTTCTTC	CASSLAASGRNNEQFF	.	TRBV5-4	TRBD2	TRBJ2-1	16
TGTGCCAGCTCACCACAACAGGGGGTAGTCAATGAGCAGTTCTTC	CASSPQQGVVNEQFF	few	TRBV18	TRBD1	TRBJ2-1	15
TGTGCCAGCAGTGAAGCGCTGGGGCAGGGTTCTTACGAGCAGTACTTC	CASSEALGQGSYEQYF	.	TRBV6-1	.	TRBJ2-7	16
TGTGCCAGTAGTTGGAGGGGCACAGGGGAAGGCTACACCTTC	CASSWRGTGEGYTF	.	TRBV19	TRBD1	TRBJ1-2	14
TGTGCCAGCAGCTCGTCGACTAGCCCAGATACGCAGTATTTT	CASSSSTSPDTQYF	few	TRBV11-3	TRBD2	TRBJ2-3	14
TGTGCCAGCAGCTCCCGGACTAGCGGTGAGACCCAGTACTTC	CASSSRTSGETQYF	.	TRBV9	TRBD2	TRBJ2-5	14
TGTGCCAGCAGACAGAGCACCGGGGAGCTGTTTTTT	CASRQSTGELFF	.	TRBV28	.	TRBJ2-2	12
TGTGCCACCTTTTCAGGGGCAGGGCAGCCCCAGCATTTT	CATFSGAGQPQHF	once	TRBV19	.	TRBJ1-5	13
TGTGCCAGCAGCTTAATTCTTGGTACTAGCGGGATGGAGACCCAGTACTTC	CASSLILGTSGMETQYF	.	TRBV7-2	TRBD2	TRBJ2-5	17
TGCAGCGTCGCATCAGGGGCGCACGGCACAGATACGCAGTATTTT	CSVASGAHGTDTQYF	.	TRBV29-1	.	TRBJ2-3	15
TGTGCCAGCAGTTACTCGGCCAGGGCAAACACTGAAGCTTTCTTT	CASSYSARANTEAFF	medium-sized	TRBV6-5	.	TRBJ1-1	15
TGTGCCAGCAGCCAGGGACCGACACGGGGGAGCGAGCAGTACTTC	CASSQGPTRGSEQYF	.	TRBV14	.	TRBJ2-7	15
TGTGCTAGTGGTTTGGTACGGTGGCCGACGGGGAGGACTAGCACAGATACGCAGTATTTT	CASGLVRWPTGRTSTDTQYF	.	TRBV12-5	.	TRBJ2-3	20
TGTGCCAGCAGCTTAGACGGGACTAGCGGGAGTGAGCAGTTCTTC	CASSLDGTSGSEQFF	once	TRBV7-3	TRBD2	TRBJ2-1	15
TGTGCCAGTAGTACCGCGCCCTCGGGGGGTCACCAGCCCCAGCATTTT	CASSTAPSGGHQPQHF	.	TRBV19	.	TRBJ1-5	16
TGTGCCAGCAGCGTAGAGAAGTTGCAGGGGAGCTCTGGAAACACCATATATTTT	CASSVEKLQGSSGNTIYF	.	TRBV9	.	TRBJ1-3	18
TGCGCCAGCAGCTTGACAGGGGTGGATACGCAGTATTTT	CASSLTGVDTQYF	.	TRBV5-1	TRBD1	TRBJ2-3	13
TGTGCCAGTAGGACAGGGGCGCGGGCGACAAAACTGTTTTTT	CASRTGARATKLFF	.	TRBV19	TRBD1	TRBJ1-4	14
TGTGCCAGCAGTTTCCGCGGACAGGGAACCTACAATGAGCAGTTCTTC	CASSFRGQGTYNEQFF	.	TRBV27	TRBD1	TRBJ2-1	16
TGTGCCAGCAGCGTAGTACTAGCGGGTGAGCAGTTCTTC	CASSVVLAGEQFF	.	TRBV9	TRBD2	TRBJ2-1	13